This entry concerns a single TCR beta chain. Its antigen is unknown. Reverse transcribed after extraction, RNA yielded cDNA as the sequencing template. Produced via immunoSEQ multiplex PCR; TCRdb's table is partial and in-frame only. The table shows about 190,000 clones, with 58% occurring only once. Treatment given: oral pan-JAK inhibitor, 5-10 mg twice daily. The CDR3 totals 14 residues. With 7 bases clipped from V and 5 bases from J, the junction kept 8 bases outside the gene matches. Germline loops: CDR1 SQVTM, CDR2 ANQGSEA. This sample was included in a study of CD8+ T cells in alopecia areata. Broader study findings: Tofacitinib did not eliminate many expanded lesional clones from scalp or blood.

The clonotype comes from a human donor with alopecia areata. The chain employs TRBV29-1 and TRBJ1-1; 12 nucleotides line up with TRBD1. The starting material was CD8+ T cells sorted from blood, obtained at week 24, from a patient treated with tofacitinib. The CDR3 DNA is TGCAGCGCCGGGACAGGGGGCGAAGGGACTGAAGCTTTCTTT. As protein: CSAGTGGEGTEAFF.